These T cell receptor beta chains were read from a single sample in a study of glioma-infiltrating T cells. TCRdb re-derived calls from the multiplex PCR reads in MiXCR, one entry per CDR3 protein. The sample holds 4,500 to 7,000 distinct CDR3 sequences, roughly 47% seen once. Sequencing used glioma tissue, nonneoplastic brain tissue, or PBMCs (not recorded which). The receptors were sampled from a human donor with low-grade glioma or glioblastoma, undergoing nonglioma brain surgery, or in good health (not recorded which). Both conserved end residues are part of each CDR3. D genes are given only for firm matches. Clone size is given for some rows only: seen once, a few or many times, or a class if the clone is expanded.

J | D | size | V | DNA | CDR3
TRBJ2-3 | TRBD2 | . | TRBV20-1 | TGCAGTGCTAGAGATATTGGGACTAGCGGAGGCTCGAATACGCAGTATTTT | CSARDIGTSGGSNTQYF
TRBJ2-2 | . | few | TRBV5-1 | TGCGCCAGCAGCTTGGATATTGGGAACACCGGGGAGCTGTTTTTT | CASSLDIGNTGELFF
TRBJ2-7 | TRBD2 | . | TRBV20-1 | TGCAGTGCTAGAGATATTGGGGCTAGCGGAGCCGCCAGGGAGCAGTACTTC | CSARDIGASGAAREQYF
TRBJ2-1 | . | medium-sized | TRBV28 | TGTGCCAGCAGTTTACGGACGAGGCGAGAGCAGTTCTTC | CASSLRTRREQFF
TRBJ2-1 | . | . | TRBV7-6 | TGTGCCAGCAGCTTTAGCTTGGCAGCCTATGATGAGCAGTTCTTC | CASSFSLAAYDEQFF
TRBJ1-1 | TRBD1 | many | TRBV14 | TGTGCCAGCAGCCAAAGGACAGGGGGCGGCACTGAAGCTTTCTTT | CASSQRTGGGTEAFF
TRBJ2-1 | . | . | TRBV28 | TGTGCCAGCAGTCCCCCGGCCCACAATGAGCAGTTCTTC | CASSPPAHNEQFF
TRBJ2-7 | TRBD1 | few | TRBV27 | TGTGCCAGCAGTTCGGGACAGGGGGCCCAATACGAGCAGTACTTC | CASSSGQGAQYEQYF
TRBJ2-1 | . | . | TRBV4-1 | TGCGCCAGCAGCCTGATCGCAGAGAGCTCCTACAATGAGCAGTTCTTC | CASSLIAESSYNEQFF
TRBJ1-1 | . | . | TRBV6-1 | TGTGCCACCTCCGACGTAGGTGAAGCTTTCTTT | CATSDVGEAFF
TRBJ2-1 | . | medium-sized | TRBV12-3/TRBV12-4 | TGTGCCAGCAGTTTTGGTTCCTACAATGAGCAGTTCTTC | CASSFGSYNEQFF
TRBJ1-2 | . | many | TRBV12-3/TRBV12-4 | TGTGCCAGCAGATCGCAGGGTTGGGATGGCTACACCTTC | CASRSQGWDGYTF
TRBJ1-1 | . | . | TRBV27 | TGTGCCAGCAGTCCAACCCCCGGCGGAGCCACTGAAGCTTTCTTT | CASSPTPGGATEAFF
TRBJ1-2 | . | . | TRBV4-1 | TGCGCCAGCAGCTCGGTGGGTGGCTACACCTTC | CASSSVGGYTF
TRBJ2-7 | TRBD1 | many | TRBV5-1 | TGCGCCAGCAGCTTACGGACAGGGAACGGCGAGCAGTACTTC | CASSLRTGNGEQYF
TRBJ2-1 | . | . | TRBV7-3 | TGTGCCAGCAGCTTAGGGGGCCTGGGGAATGAGCGGTTCTTT | CASSLGGLGNERFF
TRBJ1-2 | TRBD1 | . | TRBV27 | TGTGCCAGCAGTTTCCACGGACAGGCCCGTGGCTACACCTTC | CASSFHGQARGYTF
TRBJ2-7 | TRBD2 | . | TRBV28 | TGTGCCAGCAAACCAGCGGGACCCTACGAGCAGTACTTC | CASKPAGPYEQYF
TRBJ2-5 | . | many | TRBV12-3/TRBV12-4 | TGTGCCAGCAGTTTATATCCCCCCCCAGAGACCCAGTACTTC | CASSLYPPPETQYF
TRBJ1-1 | . | . | TRBV27 | TGTGCCAGCAGTGACAGTTTGAACACTGAAGCTTTCTTT | CASSDSLNTEAFF
TRBJ2-3 | . | . | TRBV5-4 | TGTGCCAGCAGCTTGGTGTCTGAACCTGATAAGCAGTATTTT | CASSLVSEPDKQYF
TRBJ1-5 | TRBD1 | medium-sized | TRBV2 | TGTGCCAGCAGTCAGGACAGGGCCCCGCATTTT | CASSQDRAPHF
TRBJ2-3 | . | . | TRBV6-1 | TGTGCCAGTTCCTGGGGCAAGTCCAATACGCAGTATTTT | CASSWGKSNTQYF
TRBJ2-1 | TRBD1 | . | TRBV12-3/TRBV12-4 | TGTGCCAGCAGTTTACCGGGACAGGGGCTCAATGAGCAGTTCTTC | CASSLPGQGLNEQFF
TRBJ2-7 | . | . | TRBV14 | TGTGCCAACAGCCAAGATCCGATCTACAAGCAGTACTTC | CANSQDPIYKQYF
TRBJ2-1 | . | large | TRBV28 | TGTGCCAGCAGTTTTAACCAGGGAGTGGGGAGTGAGCAGTTCTTC | CASSFNQGVGSEQFF
TRBJ2-2 | . | many | TRBV7-9 | TGTGCCAGCAGCCAAACTAGACCCGCGAACACCGGGGAGCTGTTTTTT | CASSQTRPANTGELFF
TRBJ1-1 | . | . | TRBV7-6 | TGTGCCAGCAGCCGACTTAACACTGAAGCTTTCTTT | CASSRLNTEAFF